These T cell receptor beta chains were read from a single sample in a study of long-term antiretroviral therapy in people with HIV. The table came from immunoSEQ multiplex PCR; TCRdb's copy has only in-frame clones and leaves some out. The sample has over 7,000 clones; over 75% are singletons. Source: unsorted PBMCs, taken 0.1 years after starting antiretroviral therapy. Receptor source: a middle-aged man with HIV. Both conserved end residues are part of each CDR3. Each record gives: D gene, V gene, clone size, J gene, CDR3 length, CDR3 DNA, CDR3 protein. The D gene is left open where the match is weak. The size field is filled for only some rows; it gives once, few, many or a size class.

d_gene: TRBD2
v_gene: TRBV7-3
abundance: .
j_gene: TRBJ2-7
len: 16
CDR3nt: TGTGCCAGCAGCTTGAGGATGAGTAGCGGGGACTACGAGCAGTACTTC
CDR3aa: CASSLRMSSGDYEQYF

d_gene: TRBD1
v_gene: TRBV5-4
abundance: .
j_gene: TRBJ1-1
len: 15
CDR3nt: TGTGCCAGCAGCCCCCCGACAGGGGCGAGTACTGAAGCTTTCTTT
CDR3aa: CASSPPTGASTEAFF

d_gene: .
v_gene: TRBV27
abundance: once
j_gene: TRBJ1-5
len: 14
CDR3nt: TGTGCCAGCAGTCCATTAGACACAAATCAGCCCCAGCATTTT
CDR3aa: CASSPLDTNQPQHF

d_gene: .
v_gene: TRBV7-2
abundance: .
j_gene: TRBJ1-1
len: 15
CDR3nt: TGTGCCAGCAGCTTGGGTCCCGGGGGCTTCACTGAAGCTTTCTTT
CDR3aa: CASSLGPGGFTEAFF

d_gene: .
v_gene: TRBV7-2
abundance: .
j_gene: TRBJ1-4
len: 15
CDR3nt: TGTGCCAGCAGCCCAAGCCCGGGGCGGGGTGAAAAACTGTTTTTT
CDR3aa: CASSPSPGRGEKLFF

d_gene: TRBD1
v_gene: TRBV29-1
abundance: medium-sized
j_gene: TRBJ2-7
len: 13
CDR3nt: TGCAGCGTTGCCCCGGGACAGGGTTCCGAGCAGTACTTC
CDR3aa: CSVAPGQGSEQYF

d_gene: .
v_gene: TRBV10-3
abundance: .
j_gene: TRBJ2-1
len: 14
CDR3nt: TGTGCCATCAGTCACGGAGCGGTGGTCAATGAGCAGTTCTTC
CDR3aa: CAISHGAVVNEQFF

d_gene: .
v_gene: TRBV5-4
abundance: .
j_gene: TRBJ1-2
len: 12
CDR3nt: TGTGCCAGCAGCTTATACAGCTATGGCTACACCTTC
CDR3aa: CASSLYSYGYTF

d_gene: .
v_gene: TRBV5-4
abundance: .
j_gene: TRBJ1-5
len: 14
CDR3nt: TGTGCCAGCAGCTTTTATGGGACTAATCAGCCCCAGCATTTT
CDR3aa: CASSFYGTNQPQHF

d_gene: .
v_gene: TRBV11-2
abundance: .
j_gene: TRBJ1-1
len: 13
CDR3nt: TGTGCCAGCAGCTTCGGGATGGGCACTGAAGCTTTCTTT
CDR3aa: CASSFGMGTEAFF

d_gene: TRBD2
v_gene: TRBV28
abundance: .
j_gene: TRBJ2-2
len: 17
CDR3nt: TGTGCCAGCAGGCTACTAGGTCTAGCGGGGAACACCGGGGAGCTGTTTTTT
CDR3aa: CASRLLGLAGNTGELFF

d_gene: .
v_gene: TRBV10-1
abundance: .
j_gene: TRBJ1-1
len: 13
CDR3nt: TGCGCCAGCAGTGTCTCGGTTAACACTGAAGCTTTCTTT
CDR3aa: CASSVSVNTEAFF

d_gene: .
v_gene: TRBV28
abundance: .
j_gene: TRBJ1-4
len: 13
CDR3nt: TGTGCCAGCAGTTTAGGCGGCAGGGGAAAACTGTTTTTT
CDR3aa: CASSLGGRGKLFF

d_gene: .
v_gene: TRBV5-4
abundance: .
j_gene: TRBJ1-5
len: 13
CDR3nt: TGTGCCAGCAGCCCGACTCCTTATCAGCCCCAGCATTTT
CDR3aa: CASSPTPYQPQHF

d_gene: TRBD1
v_gene: TRBV5-5
abundance: few
j_gene: TRBJ1-6
len: 15
CDR3nt: TGTGCCAGCAGGGACGGACAGGGGAAGATTTCACCCCTCCACTTT
CDR3aa: CASRDGQGKISPLHF

d_gene: .
v_gene: TRBV7-9
abundance: .
j_gene: TRBJ2-7
len: 13
CDR3nt: TGTGCCAGCGGGGCCCCAGATCTCTACGAGCAGTACTTC
CDR3aa: CASGAPDLYEQYF

d_gene: TRBD1
v_gene: TRBV7-9
abundance: .
j_gene: TRBJ2-7
len: 15
CDR3nt: TGTGCCAGCAGCCTAGTGGGACAGGGACTGGGCGAGCAGTACTTC
CDR3aa: CASSLVGQGLGEQYF

d_gene: TRBD1
v_gene: TRBV7-9
abundance: once
j_gene: TRBJ2-7
len: 16
CDR3nt: TGTGCCAGCAGCTCCACCGGGACAGGGGCCGGATACGAGCAGTACTTC
CDR3aa: CASSSTGTGAGYEQYF

d_gene: .
v_gene: TRBV5-2
abundance: .
j_gene: TRBJ1-2
len: 15
CDR3nt: TGTGCCAGCAATGGCGCTAGACGAAAGACCTATGGCTACACCTTC
CDR3aa: CASNGARRKTYGYTF

d_gene: .
v_gene: TRBV14
abundance: .
j_gene: TRBJ1-6
len: 14
CDR3nt: TGTGCCAGCAGCCAAGTCAGCGGAAATTCACCCCTCCACTTT
CDR3aa: CASSQVSGNSPLHF

d_gene: TRBD1
v_gene: TRBV6-5
abundance: .
j_gene: TRBJ2-7
len: 14
CDR3nt: TGTGCCAGCAGCCCCGGGACAGCCTTTTACGAGCAGTACTTC
CDR3aa: CASSPGTAFYEQYF

d_gene: TRBD1
v_gene: TRBV29-1
abundance: .
j_gene: TRBJ1-1
len: 12
CDR3nt: TGCAGCGGTACAGGGGGCTACACTGAAGCTTTCTTT
CDR3aa: CSGTGGYTEAFF

d_gene: .
v_gene: TRBV7-8
abundance: .
j_gene: TRBJ2-7
len: 14
CDR3nt: TGTGCCAGCAGCCCTAGCTACCACTCCTACGAGCAGTACTTC
CDR3aa: CASSPSYHSYEQYF

d_gene: .
v_gene: TRBV21-1
abundance: .
j_gene: TRBJ1-5
len: 15
CDR3nt: TGTGCCAGCAGCATTACAGGGGGCCCCGGCCAGCCCCAGCATTTT
CDR3aa: CASSITGGPGQPQHF